The 14 T cell receptor beta chains below all came from one sample that was sequenced in a study of blood T cell repertoires in COVID-19. Measured with immunoSEQ multiplex PCR; TCRdb has only the in-frame clones, and not every one. This table holds 25,000 to 35,000 clones, around 85% found once. Sequenced: peripheral blood. These receptors all come from a human donor in a cohort sampled during active COVID-19.

This chain uses TRBV7-3 with TRBJ2-1, with D possibly being TRBD1 (5 bases). V was cut by 6 bases and J by 5 bases, with 11 bases left in between. The CDR3 contains 13 residues. Per the germline V gene, CDR1 is SGHTA and CDR2 is FQGTGA. This CDR3 reads CASSRDRHNEQFF. The CDR3 DNA reads as TGTGCCAGCAGTCGAGACAGACACAATGAGCAGTTCTTC.

The CDR3 nucleotides are TGTGCCAGCAGCCAAGGACAGCGTTCCTACGAGCAGTACTTC. Translating gives CASSQGQRSYEQYF. This chain joins TRBV3-1 (or the pseudogene TRBV3-2) and TRBJ2-7; D possibly corresponds to TRBD1 (5 bases). The CDR3 length is 14 residues. The ends were cut back, 1 base at V and 1 base at J, with 8 bases in the middle. Germline loops: CDR1 LGHDT, CDR2 YNNKEL (reference sequence).

J is TRBJ1-3 and V is TRBV3-1 (or the pseudogene TRBV3-2); the match to TRBD1 covers 7 bases. V shed 1 base and J 2 bases; nucleotides not matched to a gene: 2. The CDR3 consists of 15 residues. Germline assignment: CDR1 LGHDT and CDR2 YNNKEL (reference sequence). The CDR3 sequence: CASSQGTGPGNTIYF. Here the CDR3 DNA reads TGTGCCAGCAGCCAAGGGACAGGACCTGGAAACACCATATATTTT.

This clone was observed a single time. V gene TRBV5-1 combines with J gene TRBJ2-2, with TRBD1 identical over 7 bases. The ends lost 2 bases at V and 5 bases at J; junction bases unmatched: 0. Germline CDR1 SGHRS, CDR2 YFSETQ. The CDR3 runs to 13 residues. CDR3 in DNA: TGCGCCAGCAGCTTACAGGGGACCGGGGAGCTGTTTTTT. Protein sequence: CASSLQGTGELFF. Combining the CDR3 with reference TRBV5-1 and TRBJ2-2 gives the whole variable domain KAGVTQTPRYLIKTRGQQVTLSCSPISGHRSVSWYQQTPGQGLQFLFEYFSETQRNKGNFPGRFSGRQFSNSRSEMNVSTLELGDSALYLCASSLQGTGELFFGEGSRLTVL.

This chain links TRBV2 with TRBJ1-6; 10 nucleotides align to TRBD1. Germline CDR1 is SNHLY and CDR2 is FYNNEI. The length of the CDR3 is 16 residues. The V segment lost 7 bases and the J segment 5 bases; nucleotides outside the gene matches: 8. This CDR3 is CASTLTTGGHNSPLHF. In nucleotides, the CDR3 is TGTGCCAGCACCCTGACGACAGGGGGCCATAATTCACCCCTCCACTTT.

This clone is a singleton in its sample. V is TRBV4-1 and J is TRBJ2-3, with D hard to call. Germline lookup yields CDR1 MGHRA and CDR2 YSYEKL. Trimming removed 2 bases at V and 4 bases at J, with 7 bases between. This CDR3 has 13 amino acids. The CDR3 here is CASSQPGADTQYF. The CDR3 nucleotides are TGCGCCAGCAGCCAACCGGGTGCAGATACGCAGTATTTT.

This clone appeared a single time. The chain combines TRBV7-2 with TRBJ2-2; 7 nucleotides agree with TRBD1. Per germline, CDR1 SGHTA and CDR2 FQGNSA. Trimming at V came to 5 bases and at J to 6 bases, leaving 6 bases not matched to a gene. This CDR3 has 14 amino acids. In nucleotides, the CDR3 is TGTGCCAGCAGCACATACAGGGGCCCCGGGGAGCTGTTTTTT. It is translated as CASSTYRGPGELFF. Full variable domain (outside the CDR3, taken from reference TRBV7-2 and TRBJ2-2): GAGVSQSPSNKVTEKGKDVELRCDPISGHTALYWYRQSLGQGLEFLIYFQGNSAPDKSGLPSDRFSAERTGGSVSTLTIQRTQQEDSAVYLCASSTYRGPGELFFGEGSRLTVL.

Here the CDR3 DNA reads TGTGCCAGCAGCTTGCCGGGACAGGAGAACACTGAAGCTTTCTTT. The encoded protein is CASSLPGQENTEAFF. The chain recombines TRBV5-4 with TRBJ1-1; 8 positions match TRBD1. With V trimmed by 1 base and J by 1 base, 3 bases remained unmatched. The CDR3 has 15 residues. Germline CDR1 is SGHNT and CDR2 is YYREEE (reference sequence).

The V gene is TRBV18, the J gene TRBJ2-7; TRBD2 agrees at 10 bases. CDR1 is KGHSH and CDR2 is LQKENI in the germline V gene. With V trimmed by 2 bases and J by 2 bases, 3 bases remained unmatched. This CDR3 region has 15 residues. DNA of the CDR3: TGTGCCAGCTCACCAAGGACTAGCGGTCCCTACGAGCAGTACTTC. It is translated as CASSPRTSGPYEQYF.

This clone showed up just once. The J gene is TRBJ2-5, the V gene TRBV6-5; TRBD2 is a possible D gene (5 bases). Trimming stripped 5 bases from V and 7 bases from J, with 14 bases between. This CDR3 is built from 13 residues. CDR1 and CDR2 from the germline V gene are MNHEY and SVGAGI. The CDR3 coding sequence is TGTGCCAGCAGTACGGACTTCCTAGGGACCCAGTACTTC. Residues: CASSTDFLGTQYF.

The chain carries TRBV27 and TRBJ2-3; 12 nucleotides agree with TRBD2. With V trimmed by 4 bases and J by 4 bases, 9 bases remained unmatched. This CDR3 contains 17 residues. CDR1 is MNHEY, CDR2 SMNVEV, per germline (reference sequence). CDR3 coding DNA: TGTGCCAGCAGTTCCCACCGCCTAGCGGGGGGGCCAGATACGCAGTATTTT. Its protein product is CASSSHRLAGGPDTQYF.

The CDR3 nucleotides read TGTGCCAGCAGCGTCCGAACAGTAGACGAGCAGTACTTC. It codes for CASSVRTVDEQYF. The chain joins TRBV11-2 to TRBJ2-7; no clear D. The CDR3 loop spans 13 amino acids. Germline lookup yields CDR1 SGHAT and CDR2 FQNNGV. V was clipped by 5 bases and J by 5 bases, with 13 bases between them. The full variable domain, completed using reference TRBV11-2 and TRBJ2-7, is EAGVAQSPRYKIIEKRQSVAFWCNPISGHATLYWYQQILGQGPKLLIQFQNNGVVDDSQLPKDRFSAERLKGVDSTLKIQPAKLEDSAVYLCASSVRTVDEQYFGPGTRLTVT.

This clone was seen only once. This rearrangement joins TRBV6-4 to TRBJ1-4; tentatively, D is TRBD1 (5 bases). Germline-derived CDR1 and CDR2 are MRHNA and SNTAGT. V gave up 6 bases and J gave up 8 bases, with 19 bases separating them. The CDR3 runs to 15 residues. This CDR3 is CASRPRWAAGEKLFF. DNA of the CDR3: TGTGCCAGCAGACCGCGGTGGGCGGCAGGGGAAAAACTGTTTTTT.

The genes are TRBV18 and TRBJ2-7; 8 bases map to TRBD1. Germline V gives CDR1 KGHSH, CDR2 LQKENI. CDR3 length: 16 residues. V gave up 3 bases and J gave up 0 bases; unmatched junction bases: 7. CDR3 DNA sequence: TGTGCCAGCTCACCCGGTTCAGGGGGCCTCTCCTACGAGCAGTACTTC. It is translated as CASSPGSGGLSYEQYF.